A single sample is the source of the 3 T cell receptor beta chains below, sequenced in a study of neoadjuvant anti-PD-1 for oral cavity cancer. Here immunoSEQ multiplex PCR was the method, and the copy in TCRdb shows in-frame clones only, minus some. Of under 20,000 clones detected, more than 70% appear once; the ten largest clones hold about 2.6%. The material sequenced was PBMCs, taken before nivolumab (anti-PD-1) treatment. These receptors were obtained from a person aged 40 to 85 with oral cavity squamous cell carcinoma.

The CDR3 loop reads CASRGTGSGYTF. In DNA, the CDR3 is TGTGCCAGCAGGGGTACAGGGTCTGGCTACACCTTC. The chain employs TRBV6-5 and TRBJ1-2, with D perhaps matching TRBD1 (6 bases). V was cut by 6 bases and J by 7 bases, with 12 bases left in between. Germline CDR1 reads MNHEY; CDR2 reads SVGAGI. The CDR3 has 12 residues.

This chain uses TRBV9 with TRBJ2-1; TRBD1 matches at 7 bases. This CDR3 is built from 19 residues. The germline V gene encodes CDR1 SGDLS and CDR2 YYNGEE. The ends lost 1 base at V and 2 bases at J; junction bases unmatched: 15. Here the CDR3 DNA reads TGTGCCAGCAGCGTACGTTATACAGGGGATAGACTTCCCTACAATGAGCAGTTCTTC. This encodes CASSVRYTGDRLPYNEQFF.

The V gene is TRBV5-1, the J gene TRBJ1-4; a weak D match, TRBD1 (6 bases). V was trimmed by 1 base and J by 4 bases, leaving 11 bases between them. The CDR3 is 15 amino acids. Germline assignment: CDR1 SGHRS and CDR2 YFSETQ. The CDR3 sequence is CASSLQDRVNEKLFF. The CDR3 coding sequence is TGCGCCAGCAGCTTGCAGGACAGAGTTAATGAAAAACTGTTTTTT.